The clone carrying this TCR beta chain was detected a few times. The ends lost 4 bases at V and 7 bases at J; junction bases unmatched: 6. The CDR3 is made up of 13 amino acids. Per the germline V gene, CDR1 is SQVTM and CDR2 is ANQGSEA. Isolated RNA was reverse transcribed into cDNA used as the sequencing template. The protocol was immunoSEQ multiplex PCR, while the TCRdb copy is restricted to in-frame clones and leaves out a portion. The data show about 180,000 clones, with 40% to 65% seen just once and around 9.1% held by the top ten. Noted treatment: oral pan-JAK inhibitor, 5-10 mg twice daily. The data were obtained in a study of CD8+ T cells in alopecia areata.

The source of this sequence is a human donor with alopecia areata. The chain joins TRBV29-1 to TRBJ2-7; 11 bases match TRBD2. Sample: CD8+ T cells sorted from blood, taken at approximately week 51, from a patient treated with tofacitinib. CDR3 DNA: TGCAGCGTTGTGGGACTAGCGGCCGGGGAGCAGTACTTC. This gives the protein CSVVGLAAGEQYF.